A selection of T cell receptor beta chains follows, all from one sample in a study of cytomegalovirus exposure and HLA in healthy donors. The protocol was immunoSEQ multiplex PCR, while the TCRdb copy is restricted to in-frame clones and leaves out a portion. This listing includes 150,000 to 200,000 clones. The sequenced material came from PBMCs. The origin of the receptors is a boy aged 5 to 17 in good health and CMV-seronegative. Both conserved end residues are part of each CDR3. Each record gives: J gene, D gene, CDR3 length, V gene, CDR3 protein, CDR3 DNA. A D gene is named only where the DNA matches it firmly.

j_call: TRBJ1-2
d_call: NA
cdr3_length: 15
v_call: TRBV6-1
cdr3_aa: CASSEARGAADGYTF
cdr3_nt: TGTGCCAGCAGTGAAGCGCGTGGGGCAGCAGATGGCTACACCTTC

j_call: TRBJ2-7
d_call: TRBD1
cdr3_length: 14
v_call: TRBV11-1
cdr3_aa: CASSLATGPYEQYF
cdr3_nt: TGTGCCAGCAGCTTAGCGACAGGGCCCTACGAGCAGTACTTC

j_call: TRBJ1-4
d_call: NA
cdr3_length: 17
v_call: TRBV27
cdr3_aa: CANGKPIPHPTNEKLFF
cdr3_nt: TGTGCCAACGGTAAGCCGATCCCCCATCCAACTAATGAAAAACTGTTTTTT

j_call: TRBJ2-3
d_call: NA
cdr3_length: 12
v_call: TRBV18
cdr3_aa: CASSPYTDTQYF
cdr3_nt: TGTGCCAGCTCACCATACACAGATACGCAGTATTTT

j_call: TRBJ2-1
d_call: NA
cdr3_length: 15
v_call: TRBV4-1
cdr3_aa: CASSLRDFTNHEQFF
cdr3_nt: TGCGCCAGCAGCCTCCGGGACTTCACCAACCATGAGCAGTTCTTC

j_call: TRBJ1-1
d_call: NA
cdr3_length: 12
v_call: TRBV7-8
cdr3_aa: CASSIPRGQAFF
cdr3_nt: TGTGCCAGCAGCATACCAAGGGGTCAAGCTTTCTTT

j_call: TRBJ1-6
d_call: TRBD1
cdr3_length: 15
v_call: TRBV6-5
cdr3_aa: CASSYRDRGWSPLHF
cdr3_nt: TGTGCCAGCAGTTATCGAGACAGGGGCTGGTCACCCCTCCACTTT

j_call: TRBJ2-7
d_call: NA
cdr3_length: 13
v_call: TRBV5-6
cdr3_aa: CASSLASGYEQYF
cdr3_nt: TGTGCCAGCAGCTTGGCCTCGGGGTACGAGCAGTACTTC

j_call: TRBJ1-6
d_call: TRBD1
cdr3_length: 16
v_call: TRBV5-8
cdr3_aa: CASSLERGLGNSPLHF
cdr3_nt: TGTGCCAGCAGCTTGGAAAGGGGGCTTGGTAATTCACCCCTCCACTTT

j_call: TRBJ1-1
d_call: TRBD1
cdr3_length: 15
v_call: TRBV7-2
cdr3_aa: CASSLLDRVNTEAFF
cdr3_nt: TGTGCCAGCAGCTTACTGGACAGGGTGAACACTGAAGCTTTCTTT

j_call: TRBJ2-7
d_call: NA
cdr3_length: 15
v_call: TRBV14
cdr3_aa: CASSGVERRLDEQYF
cdr3_nt: TGTGCCAGCAGTGGGGTCGAGCGGCGGCTCGACGAGCAGTACTTC

j_call: TRBJ2-2
d_call: NA
cdr3_length: 13
v_call: TRBV14
cdr3_aa: CASSQVEAGELFF
cdr3_nt: TGTGCCAGCAGCCAAGTAGAAGCCGGGGAGCTGTTTTTT

j_call: TRBJ1-1
d_call: TRBD1
cdr3_length: 17
v_call: TRBV2
cdr3_aa: CASSQRGTGGLDTEAFF
cdr3_nt: TGTGCCAGCAGCCAACGGGGGACAGGGGGCCTGGACACTGAAGCTTTCTTT

j_call: TRBJ1-6
d_call: NA
cdr3_length: 11
v_call: TRBV29-1
cdr3_aa: CSAGENSPLHF
cdr3_nt: TGCAGCGCTGGGGAGAATTCACCCCTCCACTTT

j_call: TRBJ2-7
d_call: TRBD1
cdr3_length: 14
v_call: TRBV11-2
cdr3_aa: CASSPRQGLREQYF
cdr3_nt: TGTGCCAGCAGCCCAAGACAGGGGCTGAGGGAGCAGTACTTC

j_call: TRBJ2-3
d_call: TRBD1
cdr3_length: 15
v_call: TRBV6-4
cdr3_aa: CATAVEGQDTDTQYF
cdr3_nt: TGTGCCACCGCCGTCGAAGGACAGGACACAGATACGCAGTATTTT

j_call: TRBJ1-1
d_call: TRBD1
cdr3_length: 15
v_call: TRBV27
cdr3_aa: CASTPLQGAVTEAFF
cdr3_nt: TGTGCCAGCACCCCCCTACAGGGGGCTGTCACTGAAGCTTTCTTT

j_call: TRBJ1-1
d_call: NA
cdr3_length: 13
v_call: TRBV6-4
cdr3_aa: CASSPTGNTEAFF
cdr3_nt: TGTGCCAGCAGTCCTACGGGGAACACTGAAGCTTTCTTT

j_call: TRBJ1-1
d_call: NA
cdr3_length: 13
v_call: TRBV9
cdr3_aa: CASSASENTEAFF
cdr3_nt: TGTGCCAGCAGCGCCTCAGAGAACACTGAAGCTTTCTTT

j_call: TRBJ1-4
d_call: NA
cdr3_length: 13
v_call: TRBV5-8
cdr3_aa: CASSLERNEKLFF
cdr3_nt: TGTGCCAGCAGCTTGGAGCGTAATGAAAAACTGTTTTTT